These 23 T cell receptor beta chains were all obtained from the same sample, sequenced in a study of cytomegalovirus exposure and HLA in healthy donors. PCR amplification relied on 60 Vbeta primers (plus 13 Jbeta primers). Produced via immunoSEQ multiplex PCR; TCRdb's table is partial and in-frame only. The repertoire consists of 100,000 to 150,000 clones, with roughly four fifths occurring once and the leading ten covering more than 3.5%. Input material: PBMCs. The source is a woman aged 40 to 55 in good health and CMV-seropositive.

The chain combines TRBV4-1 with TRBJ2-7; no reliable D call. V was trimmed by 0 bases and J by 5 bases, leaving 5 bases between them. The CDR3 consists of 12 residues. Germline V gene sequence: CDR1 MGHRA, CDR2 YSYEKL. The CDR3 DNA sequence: TGCGCCAGCAGCCAAGAACTGAACGAGCAGTACTTC. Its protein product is CASSQELNEQYF.

This chain's CDR3 is CASRFTGVGNTIYF. CDR3 nucleotides: TGTGCCAGCAGGTTTACAGGGGTTGGAAACACCATATATTTT. The rearrangement joins TRBV28 to TRBJ1-3; 7 bases agree with TRBD1. Germline V gene sequence: CDR1 MDHEN, CDR2 SYDVKM. This CDR3 comprises 14 residues. J gave up 3 bases and V 6 bases, and 5 bases lay outside the gene matches.

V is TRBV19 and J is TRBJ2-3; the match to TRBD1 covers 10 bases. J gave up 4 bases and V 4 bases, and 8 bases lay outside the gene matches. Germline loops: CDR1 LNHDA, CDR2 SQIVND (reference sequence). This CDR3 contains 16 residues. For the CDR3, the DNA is TGTGCCAGTAGTACTCGCAGACAGGGGGCAGCAGATACGCAGTATTTT. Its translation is CASSTRRQGAADTQYF.

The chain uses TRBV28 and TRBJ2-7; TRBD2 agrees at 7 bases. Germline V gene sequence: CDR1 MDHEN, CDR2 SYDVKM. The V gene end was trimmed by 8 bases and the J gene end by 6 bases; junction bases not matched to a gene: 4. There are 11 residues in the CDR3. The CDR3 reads CASAGALEQYF. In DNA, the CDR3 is TGTGCCAGCGCGGGAGCCCTCGAGCAGTACTTC.

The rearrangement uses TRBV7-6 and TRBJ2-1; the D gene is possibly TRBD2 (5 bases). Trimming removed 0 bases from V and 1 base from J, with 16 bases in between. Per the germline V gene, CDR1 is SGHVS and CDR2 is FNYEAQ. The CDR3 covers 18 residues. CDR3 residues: CASSLAIQRTTSYNEQFF. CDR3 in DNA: TGTGCCAGCAGCTTAGCCATCCAGCGGACCACTTCCTACAATGAGCAGTTCTTC.

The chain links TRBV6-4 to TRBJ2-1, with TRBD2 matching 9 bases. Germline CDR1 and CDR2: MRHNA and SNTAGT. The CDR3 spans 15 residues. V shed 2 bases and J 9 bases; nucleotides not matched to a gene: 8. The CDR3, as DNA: TGTGCCAGCAGTGACACTCTAGCGGGACTAGGTGAGCAGTTCTTC. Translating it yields CASSDTLAGLGEQFF.

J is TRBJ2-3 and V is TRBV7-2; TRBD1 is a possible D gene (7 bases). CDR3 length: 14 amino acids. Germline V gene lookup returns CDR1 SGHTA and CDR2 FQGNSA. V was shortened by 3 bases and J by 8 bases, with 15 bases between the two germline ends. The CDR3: CASSLRDQGGTQYF. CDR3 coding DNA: TGTGCCAGCAGCTTGCGGGACCAGGGGGGTACGCAGTATTTT.

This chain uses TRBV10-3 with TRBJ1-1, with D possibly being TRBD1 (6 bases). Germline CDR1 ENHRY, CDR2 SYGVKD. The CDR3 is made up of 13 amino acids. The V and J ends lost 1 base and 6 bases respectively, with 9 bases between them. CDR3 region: CAISELGQSEAFF. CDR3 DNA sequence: TGTGCCATCAGTGAGTTAGGACAGTCTGAAGCTTTCTTT.

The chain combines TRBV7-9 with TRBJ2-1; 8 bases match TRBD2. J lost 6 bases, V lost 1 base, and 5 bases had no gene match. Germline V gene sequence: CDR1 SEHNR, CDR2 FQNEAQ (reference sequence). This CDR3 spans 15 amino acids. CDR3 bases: TGTGCCAGCAGCTTAGGCGGGAGGTACACCAATGAGCAGTTCTTC. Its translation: CASSLGGRYTNEQFF.

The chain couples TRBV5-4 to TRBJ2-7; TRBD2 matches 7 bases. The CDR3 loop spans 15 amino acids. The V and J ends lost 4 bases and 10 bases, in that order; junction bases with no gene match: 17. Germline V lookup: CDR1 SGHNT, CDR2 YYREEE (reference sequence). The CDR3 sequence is CASSNHLGGGSGQYF. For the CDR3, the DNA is TGTGCCAGCAGCAATCATTTGGGCGGCGGGAGCGGCCAGTACTTC. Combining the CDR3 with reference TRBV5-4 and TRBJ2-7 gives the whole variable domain ETGVTQSPTHLIKTRGQQVTLRCSSQSGHNTVSWYQQALGQGPQFIFQYYREEENGRGNFPPRFSGLQFPNYSSELNVNALELDDSALYLCASSNHLGGGSGQYFGPGTRLTVT.

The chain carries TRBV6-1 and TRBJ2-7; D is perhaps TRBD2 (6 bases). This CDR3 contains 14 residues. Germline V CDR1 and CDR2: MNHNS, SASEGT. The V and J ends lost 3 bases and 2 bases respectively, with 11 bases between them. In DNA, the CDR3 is TGTGCCAGCAGTGAGGATAGCGGACCCTACGAGCAGTACTTC. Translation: CASSEDSGPYEQYF.

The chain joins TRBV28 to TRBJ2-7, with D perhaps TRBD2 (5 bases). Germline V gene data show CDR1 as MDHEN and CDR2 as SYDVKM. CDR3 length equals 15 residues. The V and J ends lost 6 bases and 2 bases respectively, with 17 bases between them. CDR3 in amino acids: CASRALRDGTYEQYF. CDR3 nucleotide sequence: TGTGCCAGCAGAGCCCTCCGCGACGGGACCTACGAGCAGTACTTC.

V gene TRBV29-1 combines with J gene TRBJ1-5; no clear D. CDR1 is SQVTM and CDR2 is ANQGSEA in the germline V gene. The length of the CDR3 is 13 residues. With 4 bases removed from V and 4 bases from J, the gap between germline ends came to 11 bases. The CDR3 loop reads CSVVLGANQPQHF. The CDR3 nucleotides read TGCAGCGTTGTGTTGGGAGCGAATCAGCCCCAGCATTTT.

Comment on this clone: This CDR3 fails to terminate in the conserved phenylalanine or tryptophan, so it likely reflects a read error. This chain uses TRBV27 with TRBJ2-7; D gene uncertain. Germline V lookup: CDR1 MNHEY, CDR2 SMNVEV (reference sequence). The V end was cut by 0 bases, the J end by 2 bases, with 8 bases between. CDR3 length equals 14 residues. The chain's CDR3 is CASSLSPGTYEQYL. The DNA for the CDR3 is TGTGCCAGCAGTTTATCGCCAGGAACCTACGAGCAGTACCTC.

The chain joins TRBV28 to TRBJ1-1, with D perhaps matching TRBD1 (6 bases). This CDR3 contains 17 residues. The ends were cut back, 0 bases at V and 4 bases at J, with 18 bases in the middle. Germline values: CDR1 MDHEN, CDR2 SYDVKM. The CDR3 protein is CASSLWGGGGAGTEAFF. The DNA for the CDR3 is TGTGCCAGCAGTTTATGGGGAGGGGGGGGCGCAGGCACTGAAGCTTTCTTT.

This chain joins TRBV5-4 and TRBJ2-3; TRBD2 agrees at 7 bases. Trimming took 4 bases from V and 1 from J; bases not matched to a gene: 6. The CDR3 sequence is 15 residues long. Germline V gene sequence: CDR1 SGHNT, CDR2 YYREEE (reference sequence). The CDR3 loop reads CASSLPSGGTDTQYF. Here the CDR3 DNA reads TGTGCCAGCAGCCTCCCTAGCGGAGGCACAGATACGCAGTATTTT.

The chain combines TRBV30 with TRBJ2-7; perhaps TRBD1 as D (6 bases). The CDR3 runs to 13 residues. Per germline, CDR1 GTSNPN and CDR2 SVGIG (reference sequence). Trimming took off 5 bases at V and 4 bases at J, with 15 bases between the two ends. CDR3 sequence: CAWSRQVTYEQYF. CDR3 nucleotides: TGTGCCTGGTCACGACAGGTGACTTACGAGCAGTACTTC.

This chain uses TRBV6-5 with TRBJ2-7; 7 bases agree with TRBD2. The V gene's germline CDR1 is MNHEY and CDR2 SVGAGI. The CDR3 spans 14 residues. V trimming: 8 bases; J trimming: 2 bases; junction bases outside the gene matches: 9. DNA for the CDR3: TGTGCCAGCTCTTTTGCGGGAGTTCCCTACGAGCAGTACTTC. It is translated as CASSFAGVPYEQYF.

CDR3 residues: CASTPEGAAGELFF. CDR3 DNA: TGTGCCAGCACCCCGGAGGGGGCAGCCGGGGAGCTGTTTTTT. This rearrangement joins TRBV7-9 to TRBJ2-2, with a tentative D call TRBD1 (7 bases). The ends were cut back, 7 bases at V and 6 bases at J, with 15 bases in the middle. The germline CDR1 and CDR2 sequences are SEHNR and FQNEAQ (reference sequence). The CDR3 length is 14 residues.

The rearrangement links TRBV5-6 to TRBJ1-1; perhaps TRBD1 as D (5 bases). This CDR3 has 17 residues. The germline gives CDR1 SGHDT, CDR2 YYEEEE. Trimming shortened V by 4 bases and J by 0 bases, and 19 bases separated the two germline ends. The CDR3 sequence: CASSGQWGGSVNTEAFF. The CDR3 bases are TGTGCCAGCAGCGGGCAATGGGGGGGGAGTGTGAACACTGAAGCTTTCTTT.

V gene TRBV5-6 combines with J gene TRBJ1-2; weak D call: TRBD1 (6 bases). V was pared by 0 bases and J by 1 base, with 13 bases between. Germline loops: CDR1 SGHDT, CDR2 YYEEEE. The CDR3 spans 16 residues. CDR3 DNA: TGTGCCAGCAGCTTGGTGTGGGCAGGGGTTAACTATGGCTACACCTTC. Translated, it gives CASSLVWAGVNYGYTF.

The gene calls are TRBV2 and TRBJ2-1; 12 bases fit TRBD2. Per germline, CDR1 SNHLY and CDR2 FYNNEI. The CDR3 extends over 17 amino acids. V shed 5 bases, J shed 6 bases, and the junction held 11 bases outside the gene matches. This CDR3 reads CASSYLLGTSGSNEQFF. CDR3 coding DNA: TGTGCCAGCAGTTATTTACTGGGGACTAGCGGGTCCAATGAGCAGTTCTTC.

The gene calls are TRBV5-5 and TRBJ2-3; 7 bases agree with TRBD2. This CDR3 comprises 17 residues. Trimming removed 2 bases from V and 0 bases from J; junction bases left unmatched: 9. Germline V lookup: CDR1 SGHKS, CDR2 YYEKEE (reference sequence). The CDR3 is CASSFAGDASSTDTQYF. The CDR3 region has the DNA TGTGCCAGCAGCTTTGCGGGAGACGCTTCTAGCACAGATACGCAGTATTTT. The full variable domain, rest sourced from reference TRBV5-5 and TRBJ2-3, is DAGVTQSPTHLIKTRGQQVTLRCSPISGHKSVSWYQQVLGQGPQFIFQYYEKEERGRGNFPDRFSARQFPNYSSELNVNALLLGDSALYLCASSFAGDASSTDTQYFGPGTRLTVL.